This entry is about one TCR beta chain. The PCR used 60 Vbeta and 13 Jbeta primers. TCRdb's table, derived via immunoSEQ multiplex PCR, lists solely in-frame clones and lacks some. This table holds about 200,000 clones, around 77% found once. Germline-derived CDR1 and CDR2 are WSHSY and SAAADI. The CDR3 runs 14 residues. Trimming shortened V by 4 bases and J by 0 bases, and 9 bases separated the two germline ends. This sample is part of a study of cytomegalovirus exposure and HLA in healthy donors. This TCR was recovered from a woman between 25 and 40 years old in good health and CMV-seronegative. Sequenced: PBMCs. The V call is TRBV10-2, the J call TRBJ1-2; D is unresolved. The CDR3 region has the DNA TGCGCCAGCAGTGTGACGGCGGCTAACTATGGCTACACCTTC. As protein: CASSVTAANYGYTF.